This TCR beta chain was identified in a study of T cell responses to AZD1222 COVID-19 vaccine. Overall study findings and caveats: There were mostly white British donors and more females than males, and clonal diversity was possibly underestimated.

Germline V gene data show CDR1 as MNHEY and CDR2 as SVGAGI. Trimming cost V 2 bases and J 4 bases, with 11 bases left between them. The CDR3 runs to 14 residues. In the case of this clone: Its target is not known.

Only in-frame clones appear in the TCRdb table, and some are missing; sequencing was by immunoSEQ multiplex PCR. Of about 97,000 clones listed, approximately 90% are singletons. This specimen consisted of peripheral blood, obtained on day 0 of AZD1222 vaccination. The receptor's source is an adult in good health. V and J are TRBV6-5 and TRBJ1-1, with D maybe TRBD1 (5 bases). The CDR3 DNA is TGTGCCAGCAGTTACGAGGGGAGGAGCACTGAAGCTTTCTTT. It translates to CASSYEGRSTEAFF.